Presented here are 6 T cell receptor beta chains from one specimen sequenced in a study of blood T cells in healthy people across ages. Using a J-beta primer mix together with a sample-barcoded 5' primer, a second PCR was run for roughly 6 to 11 cycles. Via MiXCR, TCRdb re-called the 5' RACE reads, giving one row per CDR3 protein. Of about 570,000 distinct CDR3 sequences in the sample, 27% were seen once. Material for sequencing was blood. The receptors were gathered from an older woman in good health.

The V gene is TRBV7-2, the J gene TRBJ2-1, with a weak D call TRBD1 (5 bases). The CDR3 has 11 amino acids. Between the trimmed V and J ends, which lost 6 bases and 12 bases, there was a span of 12 bases. In germline, CDR1 is SGHTA, CDR2 FQGNSA. CDR3 DNA sequence: TGTGCCAGCAGGGCAGGGAAGACGCAGTTCTTC. Translating it yields CASRAGKTQFF.

V usage is TRBV10-3 and J usage is TRBJ1-2; no reliable D call. This CDR3 region has 13 residues. CDR1 and CDR2 (germline): ENHRY, SYGVKD. The V end was cut by 8 bases, the J end by 1 base, with 11 bases between. The CDR3 sequence is CAIDQDLNYGYTF. DNA of the CDR3: TGTGCCATCGATCAGGACCTTAACTATGGCTACACCTTC.

This clonotype turned up a few times. J is TRBJ1-3 and V is TRBV11-3; 8 bases are shared with TRBD1. Germline assignment: CDR1 SGHNT and CDR2 YENEEA. V dropped 3 bases and J dropped 2; count of bases not matched to a gene: 6. CDR3 length: 16 amino acids. The CDR3 DNA reads TGTGCCAGCAGCTTCACAGGGGGGGTTCCTGGAAACACCATATATTTT. Residues: CASSFTGGVPGNTIYF.

The rearrangement joins TRBV28 to TRBJ2-7, with 10 bases aligning to TRBD1. This CDR3 is built from 15 residues. V lost 3 bases, J lost 4 bases, and 6 bases stayed unmatched. The germline CDR1 and CDR2 sequences are MDHEN and SYDVKM. The CDR3 sequence: CASSFLGTGDYEQYF. The CDR3 DNA is TGTGCCAGCAGTTTTCTTGGGACAGGGGATTACGAGCAGTACTTC.

The CDR3 DNA reads TGTGCCAGCAGCGTAGAGGTTTACACAGATACGCAGTATTTT. Its translation is CASSVEVYTDTQYF. This chain joins TRBV9 and TRBJ2-3; the D is unclear. Looked up from germline, CDR1 is SGDLS and CDR2 is YYNGEE. This CDR3 has 14 residues. The V end lost 0 bases, the J end lost 2 bases, and 7 bases lay between the germline ends.

The genes are TRBV5-1 and TRBJ1-2, with TRBD1 identical over 9 bases. The germline V gene encodes CDR1 SGHRS and CDR2 YFSETQ. This CDR3 spans 15 amino acids. Trimming took 0 bases from V and 7 from J; bases not matched to a gene: 7. The CDR3 region has the DNA TGCGCCAGCAGCTTGGATACAGGGGGCCGTGTTGGCTACACCTTC. Encoded protein: CASSLDTGGRVGYTF. Using reference TRBV5-1 and TRBJ1-2 for the parts outside the CDR3, the full variable domain is KAGVTQTPRYLIKTRGQQVTLSCSPISGHRSVSWYQQTPGQGLQFLFEYFSETQRNKGNFPGRFSGRQFSNSRSEMNVSTLELGDSALYLCASSLDTGGRVGYTFGSGTRLTVV.